The 16 T cell receptor beta chains reported below all come from one sample, sequenced in a study of radiation and T cells in renal cell carcinoma. Profiling relied on immunoSEQ multiplex PCR, and the TCRdb table lists in-frame clones only, not all of them. This table has roughly 64,000 clones, around 80% appearing once. The time point is: blood 4 weeks post-SBRT, at nephrectomy. Specified treatment: 15 Gy SBRT to primary tumor, nephrectomy 4 weeks later. The sequences come from blood, collected from a patient whose treatment included radiotherapy and nephrectomy. The receptor set was obtained from a man aged 60 to 69 with renal cell carcinoma.

This clone counts as medium-sized. This rearrangement joins TRBV11-2 to TRBJ1-1; a weak D match, TRBD1 (6 bases). Germline values: CDR1 SGHAT, CDR2 FQNNGV. V was pared by 3 bases and J by 3 bases, with 11 bases between. CDR3 length: 14 residues. CDR3 loop: CASSLGGGHTEAFF. The CDR3, as DNA: TGTGCCAGCAGCTTGGGGGGGGGCCACACTGAAGCTTTCTTT.

The chain carries TRBV11-3 and TRBJ2-1, with D possibly being TRBD2 (5 bases). CDR3 length equals 14 residues. V lost 4 bases, J lost 3 bases, and 10 bases lay in between. Germline CDR1 reads SGHNT; CDR2 reads YENEEA. As DNA, the CDR3 is TGTGCCAGCAGCTCCGGAGACTACTACAATGAGCAGTTCTTC. Translation: CASSSGDYYNEQFF.

The rearrangement links TRBV14 to TRBJ1-3; no reliable D call. CDR1 is SGHDN, CDR2 FVKESK, per germline. V shed 1 base and J shed 0 bases, with 13 bases lying between them. This CDR3 comprises 17 residues. CDR3: CASSQVRRVHSGNTIYF. As DNA, the CDR3 is TGTGCCAGCAGCCAAGTGAGAAGGGTCCACTCTGGAAACACCATATATTTT.

V and J are TRBV7-9 and TRBJ2-3; TRBD2 is a possible D gene (6 bases). The V gene lost 1 base and the J gene lost 4 bases, with 18 bases spanning the gap. CDR3 length: 17 residues. The germline gives CDR1 SEHNR, CDR2 FQNEAQ (reference sequence). The CDR3 is CASSLVGSSTGADTQYF. DNA of the CDR3: TGTGCCAGCAGCTTAGTCGGGAGCTCAACGGGGGCAGATACGCAGTATTTT.

The sample holds a few counts of this clone. V and J are TRBV30 and TRBJ1-6, with TRBD1 matching over 11 bases. The trim removed 3 bases at V and 9 bases at J, leaving 4 bases unmatched. This CDR3 has 14 residues. Looked up from germline, CDR1 is GTSNPN and CDR2 is SVGIG (reference sequence). CDR3 region: CAWRGQGAGSPLHF. The CDR3 DNA sequence: TGTGCCTGGAGAGGACAGGGGGCAGGTTCACCCCTCCACTTT.

This clone appeared a few times. The chain has TRBV29-1 and TRBJ2-7; tentative D call: TRBD1 (6 bases). CDR3 size: 10 residues. Germline V gene lookup returns CDR1 SQVTM and CDR2 ANQGSEA. Trimming stripped 7 bases from V and 7 bases from J, with 11 bases between. In DNA, the CDR3 is TGCAGCGGGGACATTTGGGAGCAGTACTTC. As protein: CSGDIWEQYF.

This clone was found a few times. The chain carries TRBV10-3 and TRBJ2-1, with 8 nucleotides matching TRBD1. V shed 8 bases, J shed 3 bases, and the junction held 12 bases outside the gene matches. The CDR3 totals 16 residues. CDR1 is ENHRY, CDR2 SYGVKD, per germline. This chain's CDR3 is CAISTAIGQGYNEQFF. For the CDR3, the DNA is TGTGCCATCTCAACTGCAATCGGACAGGGCTACAATGAGCAGTTCTTC.

The chain uses TRBV6-5 and TRBJ1-6; D gene unclear. This CDR3 has 16 amino acids. Trimming stripped 0 bases from V and 6 bases from J, with 12 bases between. The germline V gene has CDR1 MNHEY and CDR2 SVGAGI. The CDR3 loop reads CASSYSSGGINSPLHF. CDR3 coding DNA: TGTGCCAGCAGTTACTCGAGTGGAGGGATTAATTCACCCCTCCACTTT.

This chain joins TRBV30 and TRBJ1-1; D is possibly TRBD1 (5 bases). Germline CDR1 is GTSNPN and CDR2 is SVGIG (reference sequence). This CDR3 comprises 16 residues. V dropped 2 bases and J dropped 3 bases, with 19 bases sitting between them. As DNA, the CDR3 is TGTGCCTGGAGTCTTCCATCGGGGGTCGGATACACTGAAGCTTTCTTT. This codes for CAWSLPSGVGYTEAFF.

The rearrangement links TRBV19 to TRBJ2-3, with D maybe TRBD2 (6 bases). Trimming removed 1 base from V and 4 bases from J, with 15 bases in between. Per the germline V gene, CDR1 is LNHDA and CDR2 is SQIVND (reference sequence). This CDR3 comprises 16 residues. CDR3 sequence reads: CASSIAYGSGPDTQYF. CDR3 bases: TGTGCCAGTAGTATAGCGTACGGGAGTGGCCCAGATACGCAGTATTTT.

This clone has just a few counts. The rearrangement joins TRBV21-1 to TRBJ1-5. TRBV21-1 is marked as a pseudogene. This CDR3 region has 16 residues. Here the CDR3 reads CASSKCRRAAWQPQHF. The CDR3 DNA reads as TGTGCCAGCAGCAAATGTAGAAGGGCGGCGTGGCAGCCCCAGCATTTT.

This clone was detected once. V gene TRBV5-6 combines with J gene TRBJ2-3; D is uncertain. The germline V gene has CDR1 SGHDT and CDR2 YYEEEE. The CDR3 consists of 12 residues. The V end was cut by 6 bases, the J end by 3 bases, with 8 bases between. In nucleotides, the CDR3 is TGTGCCAGCAAGGATCGGACAGATACGCAGTATTTT. Translation gives CASKDRTDTQYF.

The chain couples TRBV4-3 to TRBJ2-5; 10 bases are shared with TRBD1. Germline V CDR1 and CDR2: LGHNA, YSLEER. CDR3 length: 18 amino acids. Trimming removed 0 bases from V and 7 bases from J; junction bases left unmatched: 14. CDR3 sequence: CASSQEFAGQGMKGTQYF. CDR3 DNA: TGCGCCAGCAGCCAAGAATTTGCGGGACAGGGGATGAAGGGGACCCAGTACTTC.

The chain uses TRBV18 and TRBJ2-2; 10 positions match TRBD1. The germline V gene encodes CDR1 KGHSH and CDR2 LQKENI. The CDR3 has 16 amino acids. V shed 5 bases and J 5 bases; nucleotides not matched to a gene: 8. The DNA of the CDR3 is TGTGCCAGCTCATCTTCAGGACAGGGGGGGACCGGGGAGCTGTTTTTT. It is translated as CASSSSGQGGTGELFF. The full variable domain, rest sourced from reference TRBV18 and TRBJ2-2, is NAGVMQNPRHLVRRRGQEARLRCSPMKGHSHVYWYRQLPEEGLKFMVYLQKENIIDESGMPKERFSAEFPKEGPSILRIQQVVRGDSAAYFCASSSSGQGGTGELFFGEGSRLTVL.

This chain links TRBV7-2 with TRBJ1-5; no clear D gene. Trimming took off 4 bases at V and 3 bases at J, with 7 bases between the two ends. The CDR3 sequence is 13 residues long. Germline V gives CDR1 SGHTA, CDR2 FQGNSA. The CDR3 nucleotides read TGTGCCAGCAGCTGGACGGACAATCAGCCCCAGCATTTT. Translated, it gives CASSWTDNQPQHF. Full variable domain (missing parts from reference TRBV7-2 and TRBJ1-5): GAGVSQSPSNKVTEKGKDVELRCDPISGHTALYWYRQSLGQGLEFLIYFQGNSAPDKSGLPSDRFSAERTGGSVSTLTIQRTQQEDSAVYLCASSWTDNQPQHFGDGTRLSIL.

The chain carries TRBV28 and TRBJ1-2; D gene uncertain. Germline CDR1 MDHEN, CDR2 SYDVKM. The CDR3 has 13 amino acids. Trimming pared 5 bases from V and 8 bases from J, leaving 15 bases between. CDR3 DNA: TGTGCCAGCAGTACCCCTGGTACTTGGGGCTACACCTTC. Amino acid sequence: CASSTPGTWGYTF.